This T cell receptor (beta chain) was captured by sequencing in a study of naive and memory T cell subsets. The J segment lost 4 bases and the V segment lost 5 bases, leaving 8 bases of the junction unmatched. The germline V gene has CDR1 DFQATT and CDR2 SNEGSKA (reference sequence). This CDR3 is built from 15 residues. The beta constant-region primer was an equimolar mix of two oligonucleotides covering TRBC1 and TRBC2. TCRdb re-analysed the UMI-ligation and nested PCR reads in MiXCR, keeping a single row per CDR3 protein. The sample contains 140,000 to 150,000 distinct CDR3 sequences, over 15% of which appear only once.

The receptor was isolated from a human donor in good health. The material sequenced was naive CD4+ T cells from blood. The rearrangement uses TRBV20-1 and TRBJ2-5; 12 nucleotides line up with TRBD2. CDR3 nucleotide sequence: TGCAGTGCTCCCACCCTAGCGGGAGGGAGAGAGACCCAGTACTTC. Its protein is CSAPTLAGGRETQYF.